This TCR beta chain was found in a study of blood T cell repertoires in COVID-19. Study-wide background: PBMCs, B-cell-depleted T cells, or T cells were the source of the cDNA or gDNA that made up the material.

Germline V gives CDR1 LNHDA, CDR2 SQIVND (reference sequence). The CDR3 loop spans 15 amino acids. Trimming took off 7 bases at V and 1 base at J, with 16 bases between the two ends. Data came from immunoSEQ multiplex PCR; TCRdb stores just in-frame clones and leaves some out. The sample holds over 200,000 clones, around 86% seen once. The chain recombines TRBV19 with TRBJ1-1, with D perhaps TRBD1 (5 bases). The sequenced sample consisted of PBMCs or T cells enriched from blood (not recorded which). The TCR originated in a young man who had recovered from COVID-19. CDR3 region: CASTRTRVPNTEAFF. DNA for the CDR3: TGTGCCAGTACCCGAACCAGGGTTCCGAACACTGAAGCTTTCTTT.